This T cell receptor beta chain derives from a study of T cell responses to AZD1222 COVID-19 vaccine. Comments on this clone: The antigen is not known.

Profiling relied on immunoSEQ multiplex PCR, and the TCRdb table lists in-frame clones only, not all of them. This table has around 180,000 clones, approximately 90% appearing once. V lost 3 bases to trimming and J lost 1 base, with 10 bases between them. Germline values: CDR1 SGHNT, CDR2 YYREEE (reference sequence). CDR3 length: 14 amino acids. Study-wide points: Spike-spanning, vaccine-associated CD4 TCRs were dominant at 160-218 and 743-854.

The clonotype was recovered from an adult in good health. The sample consisted of peripheral blood, taken on day 0 of AZD1222 vaccination. The chain recombines TRBV5-4 with TRBJ1-1, with D unresolved. The CDR3: CASSSPGANTEAFF. CDR3 in DNA: TGTGCCAGCAGCTCACCGGGAGCGAACACTGAAGCTTTCTTT.